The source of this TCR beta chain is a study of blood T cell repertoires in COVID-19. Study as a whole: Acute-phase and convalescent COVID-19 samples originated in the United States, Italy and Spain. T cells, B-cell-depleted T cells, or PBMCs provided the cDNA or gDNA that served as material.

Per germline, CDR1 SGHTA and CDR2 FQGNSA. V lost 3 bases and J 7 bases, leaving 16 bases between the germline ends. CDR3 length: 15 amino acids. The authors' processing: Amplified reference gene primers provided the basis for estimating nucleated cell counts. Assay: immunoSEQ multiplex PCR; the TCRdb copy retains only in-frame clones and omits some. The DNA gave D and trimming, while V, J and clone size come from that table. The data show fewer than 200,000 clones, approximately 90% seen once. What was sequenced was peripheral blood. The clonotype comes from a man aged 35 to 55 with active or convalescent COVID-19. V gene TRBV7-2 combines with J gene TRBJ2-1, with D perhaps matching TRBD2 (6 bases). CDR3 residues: CASSFPGLLSNEQFF. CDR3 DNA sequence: TGTGCCAGCAGCTTCCCGGGACTCCTTTCAAATGAGCAGTTCTTC. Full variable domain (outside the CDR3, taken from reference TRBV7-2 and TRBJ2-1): GAGVSQSPSNKVTEKGKDVELRCDPISGHTALYWYRQSLGQGLEFLIYFQGNSAPDKSGLPSDRFSAERTGGSVSTLTIQRTQQEDSAVYLCASSFPGLLSNEQFFGPGTRLTVL.